This TCR beta chain was documented in a study of cytomegalovirus exposure and HLA in healthy donors. 60 Vbeta and 13 Jbeta primers were used in PCR. The data were produced by immunoSEQ multiplex PCR, yet TCRdb's version contains in-frame clones alone and is incomplete. The sample holds some 160,000 clones, around three quarters seen once. The CDR3 has 16 residues. V lost 4 bases, J lost 2 bases, and 7 bases stayed unmatched. Germline V CDR1 and CDR2: SGHDT, YYEEEE. The sequence was obtained from a woman younger than 45 in good health and CMV-seronegative. The chain joins TRBV5-6 to TRBJ1-5; 9 bases fit TRBD1. Sequencing used PBMCs. As DNA, the CDR3 is TGTGCCAGCAGCCGTGACAGGGGGTGGGGCAATCAGCCCCAGCATTTT. Its translation is CASSRDRGWGNQPQHF.